This T cell receptor (beta chain) was captured in a study of shared clonotypes between healthy human individuals (dated by TCRdb to 2019 to 2021). In terms of the full investigation: The cohort comprised two women and a few men aged 18 to 49 years. For each donor, CD4 naive and CD4 memory were each given three plates, CD8 naive was given two plates, and CD8 memory was given one plate. To increase sequencing depth and limit assay-specific biases, TCR repertoire library preparation and sequencing were carried out by different laboratories using diverse techniques. The study deeply sequenced blood TCR repertoires of several healthy adults to estimate repertoire size and the extent of clonotype sharing between individuals. Each donor's leukapheresis produced roughly between roughly 0.9 and 9 billion PBMCs.

The donors were healthy, HIV-negative adults who had no recently reported acute infections or vaccinations. All donors were Caucasian adults living in Nashville, Tennessee, USA. CD4+ T cells were enriched by magnetic negative selection; naive cells were then positively selected on CD45RA, and the negative fraction formed the memory subset. After blood collection by leukapheresis, PBMCs were isolated using Ficoll-Histopaque density gradient centrifugation and then cryopreserved in the vapor phase of liquid nitrogen. Analytical flow cytometry was used to check the purity and quantity of every magnetically sorted T cell population. Each sorted fraction had its genomic DNA isolated and then quantified by UV absorbance on a Nanodrop 2000c. Using the deep immunoSEQ assay, TCR CDR3 regions were amplified from genomic DNA by multiplex PCR. Extracted genomic DNA from each cell subset was distributed evenly across all wells of several immunoSEQ 96-well plates, and each plate was treated as a replicate. Each replicate PCR for sorted subsets received roughly 0.2 ug genomic DNA, equal to around 32,000 T cell genomes. Purified libraries were quantified with a Qubit 3.0 fluorometer, sized on a Bioanalyzer 2100, and re-quantified with the KAPA Library Quantification kit. Each immunoSEQ 96-well plate was sequenced on its own single-read 150-cycle Illumina NextSeq 550 flow cell. The paper's data handling went like this. The immunoSEQ output contained only junctional sequences without quality scores, so filtering could not match that applied to full-length reads. To assign V/J genes and CDR3, sequences were annotated against IMGT germline references using PyIR, a Python wrapper for IgBLAST v1.9. Any read was removed if the V/J assignment was weak (E-value above 1e-6), the CDR3 was missing, or the read contained stop codons, out-of-frame junctions, or ambiguous translated residues. V3J clonotypes were defined as sequences sharing the same inferred V gene, J gene, and CDR3 amino acid sequence. To compute the percentage overlap between repertoires, the number of shared unique clonotypes was divided by the size of the smaller repertoire. Three approaches were used to assess repertoire richness: RTK rarefaction, the Chao1 estimator, and Recon v2.1 estimates of unobserved clonotypes. Generation probabilities for all TCRbeta clonotypes obtained by the gDNA method from a handful of donors were computed using OLGA. TCRdb re-hosts the immuneACCESS table, in-frame sequences only. Its copies lack some clones; in the studies checked, an unresolved V gene accounts for under half of them, and the cause for the rest is not known. For V, J and clone size, that table is used; D and trimming come from the DNA. The sample yields hundreds of thousands of clones; 55% to 85% were counted once. The ten largest clonotypes hold about 1.8% of the sample.

The junction carries 9 bases between V and J, which are trimmed by 1 base and 0 bases respectively. Reading the germline V gene gives CDR1 SGHVS and CDR2 FQNEAQ. The CDR3, cysteine through phenylalanine, is 15 amino acids long. Solely the CDR3 DNA is kept, with 45 bases framed from the first base. What the research found in general, with its limitations: Based on pairwise subsampling, the degree of clonotype sharing among donors was expected to be affected by sequencing depth. Because the study included only a small number of donors, the genetic and exposure-history diversity represented was limited. Compared with non-shared clonotypes, clonotypes shared by all four sorted-subset donors had higher generation probabilities. Even with the large sequencing depth, rarefaction of the sorted-subset datasets indicated that sequencing was incomplete. Naive subsets generally had larger estimated clonotype richness than memory subsets. Sampling was restricted to blood, and TCR repertoires in tissues likely differ from the TCR repertoires found in blood. Across a few donors, approximately 4.9% of naive CD4, approximately 3.6% of naive CD8, about 2% of memory CD4, and 0.4% to 0.45% of memory CD8 clonotypes were shared.

This clone was counted only a few times. This receptor's antigen is unknown. Base qualities were left out, and no much larger clone turns up one base away. The same CDR3 can be traced to other DNA sequences in this sample. The sequence joins TRBV7-8 to TRBJ1-2, with an unclear D gene assignment. The sequencing input was memory CD4+ T cells sorted from blood. Taken with the paper, the label for cell subset or site translates to: CD45RA-negative fraction. The TCR comes from a woman aged 30 to 39 in good health. The DNA is TGTGCCAGCAGCTTAGTCTCAGGCCCTAACTATGGCTACACCTTC. Its translation reads: CASSLVSGPNYGYTF.